A selection of T cell receptor beta chains follows, all from one sample in a study of identical twins. Each CDR3 protein gets one entry after TCRdb re-called the 5' RACE reads with MiXCR. The sample consists of 600,000 to 800,000 distinct CDR3 sequences, over 20% of them appearing once. These same records also appear under a second study, on T cells expressing NK-cell markers.

Specimen: PBMCs. The receptors were gathered from a woman aged 18 to 35 in good health. Both conserved end residues are part of each CDR3.

CDR3aa,v_gene,j_gene
CASSLAPRQDTDTQYF,TRBV5-1,TRBJ2-3
CASSFTRGTDTQYF,TRBV12-3/TRBV12-4,TRBJ2-3
CSATSGRSSYEQYF,TRBV20-1,TRBJ2-7
CSAREVVGRGTHEQYF,TRBV20-1,TRBJ2-7
CASSDLAGGRADEQFF,TRBV25-1,TRBJ2-1
CASRGIAGAAEAFF,TRBV7-9,TRBJ1-1
CASSVAGTYNSPLHF,TRBV25-1,TRBJ1-6
CSVDGIDDRRGFETDTQYF,TRBV29-1,TRBJ2-3
CASSLAGKQTYNEQFF,TRBV7-8,TRBJ2-1
CASSFKGTEVGYTF,TRBV27,TRBJ1-2
CASSLVWLAGEPSRFNTGELFF,TRBV12-3/TRBV12-4,TRBJ2-2
CASSAHGTVSNQPQHF,TRBV6-1,TRBJ1-5
CASSLEVRGANVLTF,TRBV5-1,TRBJ2-6
CASSYDGSFSEQYF,TRBV6-2/TRBV6-3,TRBJ2-7
CASSLDGGFTF,TRBV5-1,TRBJ1-2
CSARDLGGGVYEQYF,TRBV20-1,TRBJ2-7
CASSVAWDPNYGYTF,TRBV9,TRBJ1-2
CASSSPTATNEKLFF,TRBV12-3/TRBV12-4,TRBJ1-4
CASSQNRGPEAFF,TRBV6-1,TRBJ1-1
CASSPPTGGHEQYF,TRBV18,TRBJ2-7
CASSPGLTGYGYTF,TRBV7-6,TRBJ1-2
CASRVGTGGRQYF,TRBV2,TRBJ2-7
CASRFWWDTEAFF,TRBV12-3/TRBV12-4,TRBJ1-1
CASSQRPTDTQYF,TRBV11-2,TRBJ2-3
CASSFYLSGANVLTF,TRBV7-9,TRBJ2-6
CASSQEPGLAGGEWWTNEQFF,TRBV14,TRBJ2-1
CASQEFSNTGELFF,TRBV6-1,TRBJ2-2
CASSLTPGRGYYEQYF,TRBV5-1,TRBJ2-7
CSAHDTGLAYEQFF,TRBV20-1,TRBJ2-1
CASSYSISGRQPQHF,TRBV6-5,TRBJ1-5
CSARGSGERQFF,TRBV20-1,TRBJ2-1
CASSTPRASLRPGELFF,TRBV7-2,TRBJ2-2
CASSLGQGAQHYEQYF,TRBV5-1,TRBJ2-7
CATSKPETGELFF,TRBV15,TRBJ2-2
CASSPQGAGTETQYF,TRBV12-3/TRBV12-4,TRBJ2-5
CASSFSRWIQENSPLHF,TRBV6-5,TRBJ1-6
CASSQVHRRDLPYEQYF,TRBV14,TRBJ2-7
CATSQWGSEAFF,TRBV15,TRBJ1-1
CASSPLLGPEQFF,TRBV7-9,TRBJ2-1
CASSVPRSSGSNEQFF,TRBV9,TRBJ2-1
CSARDLQGVEVEQYF,TRBV20-1,TRBJ2-7
CSVETTYNEQFF,TRBV29-1,TRBJ2-1
CASTLSGLSEQYF,TRBV25-1,TRBJ2-7
CASSDPSVNREKLFF,TRBV12-3/TRBV12-4,TRBJ1-4
CSARDPRESYGYTF,TRBV20-1,TRBJ1-2
CASSQDSSGGYNEQFF,TRBV4-2,TRBJ2-1
CASSDTAPSSYNEQFF,TRBV7-9,TRBJ2-1
CASSLQLGGPGDTQYF,TRBV7-9,TRBJ2-3
CASTGGGPLGGNEQFF,TRBV27,TRBJ2-1
CASGSPHPQHF,TRBV12-3/TRBV12-4,TRBJ1-5
CASSLVAFDEQFF,TRBV7-2,TRBJ2-1
CASTSATGKAEAFF,TRBV6-1,TRBJ1-1
CASGTGTDLLGSGYTF,TRBV6-1,TRBJ1-2
CASRTQRSPQHF,TRBV12-3/TRBV12-4,TRBJ1-5
CASQDEREGLYF,TRBV12-3/TRBV12-4,TRBJ2-7
CSALSRVGRRETQYF,TRBV20-1,TRBJ2-5
CASSAGTFYEQYF,TRBV5-1,TRBJ2-7
CASSLIRGQPQHF,TRBV12-3/TRBV12-4,TRBJ1-5
CASSLRDGLYEQYF,TRBV7-3,TRBJ2-7
CSVEFQGYSDTQYF,TRBV29-1,TRBJ2-3